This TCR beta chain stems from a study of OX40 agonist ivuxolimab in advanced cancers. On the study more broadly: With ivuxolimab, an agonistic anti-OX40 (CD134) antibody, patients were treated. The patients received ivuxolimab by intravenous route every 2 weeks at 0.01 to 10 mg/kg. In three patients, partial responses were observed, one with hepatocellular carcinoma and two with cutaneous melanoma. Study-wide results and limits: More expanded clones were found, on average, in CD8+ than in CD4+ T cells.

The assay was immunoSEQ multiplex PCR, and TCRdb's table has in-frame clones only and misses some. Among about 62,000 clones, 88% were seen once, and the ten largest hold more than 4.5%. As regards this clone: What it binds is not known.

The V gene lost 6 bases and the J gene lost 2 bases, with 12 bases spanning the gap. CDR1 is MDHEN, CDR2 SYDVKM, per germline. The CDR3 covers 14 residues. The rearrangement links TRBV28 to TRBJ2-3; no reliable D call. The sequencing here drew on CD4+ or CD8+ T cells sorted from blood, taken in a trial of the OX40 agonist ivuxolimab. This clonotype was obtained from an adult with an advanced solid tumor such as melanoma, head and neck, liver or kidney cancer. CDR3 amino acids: CASRLMTHTDTQYF. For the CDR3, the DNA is TGTGCCAGCAGACTTATGACACACACAGATACGCAGTATTTT.